One and the same sample provided the 15 T cell receptor beta chains below, sequenced in a study of blood T cell repertoires in COVID-19. Clones were sequenced by immunoSEQ multiplex PCR, and TCRdb holds only the in-frame ones, with some missing. The sample shows 300,000 to 400,000 clones, over 80% of them seen only once. Sequenced input: peripheral blood. The receptors originated from a woman aged 45-65 years with COVID-19, enrolled during active disease.

The chain has TRBV27 and TRBJ2-1; 9 nucleotides line up with TRBD2. With 3 bases clipped from V and 4 bases from J, the junction kept 4 bases outside the gene matches. Germline V gene sequence: CDR1 MNHEY, CDR2 SMNVEV (reference sequence). The CDR3 length is 15 residues. CDR3: CASSLATSGYNEQFF. In DNA, the CDR3 is TGTGCCAGCAGTTTGGCGACTAGCGGATACAATGAGCAGTTCTTC.

This CDR3 reads CASSSPRRTSGSVEQYF. Here the CDR3 DNA reads TGTGCCAGCAGTTCCCCGCGCCGGACTAGCGGGAGTGTCGAGCAGTACTTC. The V gene is TRBV28, the J gene TRBJ2-7; TRBD2 matches at 13 bases. J gave up 6 bases and V 4 bases, and 12 bases lay outside the gene matches. CDR1 and CDR2 (germline): MDHEN, SYDVKM. The CDR3 has 17 amino acids.

This chain joins TRBV6-6 and TRBJ2-1; possible D gene TRBD1, 5 bases. Germline V lookup: CDR1 MNHNY, CDR2 SVGAGI (reference sequence). This CDR3 has 14 amino acids. Trimming cost V 6 bases and J 9 bases, with 18 bases left between them. CDR3 nucleotide sequence: TGTGCCAGCAGCACTCGAACAGGTTCGGGTGAGCAGTTCTTC. Translation gives CASSTRTGSGEQFF.

The chain employs TRBV30 and TRBJ1-6; D gene uncertain. V lost 1 base and J 11 bases, leaving 15 bases between the germline ends. Germline CDR1 is GTSNPN and CDR2 is SVGIG (reference sequence). The CDR3 spans 14 residues. The CDR3 DNA reads TGTGCCTGGAGTGGGGGATCGGCCGGGACACCCCTCCACTTT. This translates into CAWSGGSAGTPLHF.

V usage is TRBV5-1 and J usage is TRBJ2-6; D is uncertain. Trimming removed 2 bases from V and 0 bases from J, with 9 bases in between. The CDR3 spans 16 residues. CDR1 is SGHRS and CDR2 is YFSETQ in the germline V gene. The CDR3 here is CASSLPWASGANVLTF. The DNA for the CDR3 is TGCGCCAGCAGCTTACCGTGGGCCTCTGGGGCCAACGTCCTGACTTTC.

This clone was seen only a few times. The rearrangement uses TRBV27 and TRBJ1-6; the match to TRBD1 covers 7 bases. This CDR3 has 14 amino acids. Germline values: CDR1 MNHEY, CDR2 SMNVEV (reference sequence). Trimming at V came to 4 bases and at J to 5 bases, leaving 2 bases not matched to a gene. CDR3 sequence (DNA): TGTGCCAGCAGTTCAGGGGGACATAATTCACCCCTCCACTTT. This codes for CASSSGGHNSPLHF.

The chain carries TRBV6-2 or TRBV6-3 and TRBJ2-7; TRBD1 agrees at 7 bases. Per germline, CDR1 MNHEY and CDR2 SVGEGT. The CDR3 is 14 amino acids. The V gene end was trimmed by 6 bases and the J gene end by 2 bases; junction bases not matched to a gene: 7. The CDR3 region is CASSQTGATYEQYF. Written as DNA, the CDR3 is TGTGCCAGCAGCCAAACAGGGGCCACCTACGAGCAGTACTTC.

The table lists this clone with a count of one. V is TRBV29-1 and J is TRBJ1-2; D call uncertain. CDR1 and CDR2 from the germline V gene are SQVTM and ANQGSEA. V dropped 3 bases and J dropped 0 bases, with 8 bases sitting between them. The CDR3 length is 13 residues. The CDR3 spells CSVDGIPNYGYTF. CDR3 coding DNA: TGCAGCGTTGACGGGATACCTAACTATGGCTACACCTTC.

This clone was observed a few times. The chain employs TRBV19 and TRBJ2-2; the D gene is possibly TRBD2 (5 bases). Germline-derived CDR1 and CDR2 are LNHDA and SQIVND (reference sequence). Trimming pared 10 bases from V and 7 bases from J, leaving 16 bases between. There are 13 residues in the CDR3. The CDR3 coding sequence is TGTGCCACCCCCGACCCGGGATTCGGGGAGCTGTTTTTT. This sequence encodes CATPDPGFGELFF. The complete variable domain, with remaining parts taken from reference TRBV19 and TRBJ2-2, reads DGGITQSPKYLFRKEGQNVTLSCEQNLNHDAMYWYRQDPGQGLRLIYYSQIVNDFQKGDIAEGYSVSREKKESFPLTVTSAQKNPTAFYLCATPDPGFGELFFGEGSRLTVL.

The rearrangement joins TRBV7-2 to TRBJ2-7; perhaps TRBD2 as D (7 bases). Trimming stripped 5 bases from V and 6 bases from J, with 17 bases between. This CDR3 contains 14 residues. The germline gives CDR1 SGHTA, CDR2 FQGNSA. DNA of the CDR3: TGTGCCAGCAGCCCAAGGGGGGGCGCCTTCGAGCAGTACTTC. Amino acid sequence: CASSPRGGAFEQYF.

V gene TRBV9 combines with J gene TRBJ2-1; the match to TRBD2 covers 9 bases. CDR1 and CDR2 (germline): SGDLS, YYNGEE. The CDR3 has 16 residues. Trimming cost V 4 bases and J 1 base; bases outside gene matches: 6. CDR3 region: CASSSLLAGSYNEQFF. In nucleotides, the CDR3 is TGTGCCAGCAGCTCCCTTCTAGCGGGGTCCTACAATGAGCAGTTCTTC. The full variable domain, in which reference TRBV9 and TRBJ2-1 provide the parts outside the CDR3, is DSGVTQTPKHLITATGQRVTLRCSPRSGDLSVYWYQQSLDQGLQFLIQYYNGEERAKGNILERFSAQQFPDLHSELNLSSLELGDSALYFCASSSLLAGSYNEQFFGPGTRLTVL.

This clone appeared a few times. The rearrangement uses TRBV6-5 and TRBJ1-1, with D uncertain. This CDR3 has 16 residues. Trimming shortened V by 2 bases and J by 4 bases, and 17 bases separated the two germline ends. CDR1 is MNHEY and CDR2 is SVGAGI in the germline V gene. This CDR3 reads CASSYEVARGGTEAFF. Here the CDR3 DNA reads TGTGCCAGCAGTTACGAGGTTGCGCGGGGTGGCACTGAAGCTTTCTTT.

This clone was detected once. Other DNA sequences from this sample encode an identical CDR3 as well. The chain links TRBV6-5 to TRBJ1-5; maybe TRBD1 (6 bases). Trimming removed 6 bases at V and 6 bases at J, with 15 bases between. Germline V gives CDR1 MNHEY, CDR2 SVGAGI. The CDR3 is made up of 14 amino acids. The CDR3 coding sequence is TGTGCCAGCAGACAACAGGGAGGGGGTCAGCCCCAGCATTTT. This encodes CASRQQGGGQPQHF.

The chain is built from TRBV10-1 and TRBJ1-1; possibly TRBD1 for D (6 bases). The CDR3 sequence is 13 residues long. Germline CDR1 WNHNN, CDR2 SYGVQD (reference sequence). V was cut by 7 bases and J by 1 base, with 10 bases left in between. Written as DNA, the CDR3 is TGCGCCAGCACCAGGGACACGAACACTGAAGCTTTCTTT. It is translated as CASTRDTNTEAFF.

This clone appeared a single time. The rearrangement links TRBV12-3 or TRBV12-4 to TRBJ2-3, with unresolved D. The germline V and J ends were trimmed by 4 bases and 6 bases, with 8 bases remaining between them. This CDR3 is 12 amino acids long. CDR3 residues: CASSSNSDTQYF. The CDR3 DNA reads TGTGCCAGCAGTTCTAACAGCGATACGCAGTATTTT.